The rows below give T cell receptor beta chains drawn from one sample of a study of regulatory T cells in long-lasting Graves disease. Using its own MiXCR run on the multiplex PCR reads, TCRdb lists one record per CDR3 protein. The sample consists of about 450,000 distinct CDR3 sequences, 23% of them appearing once. The material sequenced was peripheral blood mononuclear cells (PBMCs), taken when the disease was refractory, from a patient treated with antithyroid drugs. The receptors derive from a female donor with Graves disease. Both conserved end residues are part of each CDR3. D genes are given only for firm matches. Size values are once, few and many counts, or a class for expanded clones, and some rows have none.

j_call: TRBJ2-5
v_call: TRBV28
d_call: .
clone_size: few
cdr3_aa: CASRQGLETQYF
cdr3_nt: TGTGCCAGCAGACAGGGCTTAGAGACCCAGTACTTC

j_call: TRBJ2-5
v_call: TRBV6-1
d_call: .
clone_size: many
cdr3_aa: CASSEGRIRETQYF
cdr3_nt: TGTGCCAGCAGTGAAGGCAGGATCCGGGAGACCCAGTACTTC

j_call: TRBJ2-5
v_call: TRBV6-2/TRBV6-3
d_call: .
clone_size: many
cdr3_aa: CASSYSPETQYF
cdr3_nt: TGTGCCAGCAGTTACTCACCGGAGACCCAGTACTTC

j_call: TRBJ1-2
v_call: TRBV29-1
d_call: .
clone_size: many
cdr3_aa: CSVEYWDEGYTF
cdr3_nt: TGCAGCGTTGAGTACTGGGATGAGGGCTACACCTTC

j_call: TRBJ2-2
v_call: TRBV24-1
d_call: TRBD2
clone_size: .
cdr3_aa: CATSDYTTSGTTGELFF
cdr3_nt: TGTGCCACCAGTGATTATACGACTAGCGGTACTACCGGGGAGCTGTTTTTT

j_call: TRBJ2-7
v_call: TRBV29-1
d_call: .
clone_size: .
cdr3_aa: CGAFWAYEQYF
cdr3_nt: TGCGGCGCCTTCTGGGCTTACGAGCAGTACTTC

j_call: TRBJ1-1
v_call: TRBV28
d_call: .
clone_size: many
cdr3_aa: CASSFWPQNTEAFF
cdr3_nt: TGTGCCAGCAGTTTCTGGCCGCAGAACACTGAAGCTTTCTTT

j_call: TRBJ2-2
v_call: TRBV6-2/TRBV6-3
d_call: .
clone_size: few
cdr3_aa: CASRISGNTGELFF
cdr3_nt: TGTGCCAGCAGGATTAGCGGGAACACCGGGGAGCTGTTTTTT

j_call: TRBJ2-5
v_call: TRBV3-1
d_call: .
clone_size: .
cdr3_aa: CASSQEGVAHRETQYF
cdr3_nt: TGTGCCAGCAGCCAAGAAGGCGTCGCACACCGGGAGACCCAGTACTTC

j_call: TRBJ1-1
v_call: TRBV6-1
d_call: TRBD1
clone_size: many
cdr3_aa: CASRGQGTTEAFF
cdr3_nt: TGTGCCAGCAGGGGACAGGGGACCACTGAAGCTTTCTTT

j_call: TRBJ1-3
v_call: TRBV2
d_call: .
clone_size: many
cdr3_aa: CASSDHYSSGNTIYF
cdr3_nt: TGTGCCAGCAGTGATCATTACTCCTCTGGAAACACCATATATTTT

j_call: TRBJ1-5
v_call: TRBV7-2
d_call: .
clone_size: few
cdr3_aa: CASSFFGGSSNQPQHF
cdr3_nt: TGTGCCAGCAGCTTTTTTGGGGGTTCAAGCAATCAGCCCCAGCATTTT

j_call: TRBJ2-5
v_call: TRBV19
d_call: .
clone_size: .
cdr3_aa: CASRQGRQETQYF
cdr3_nt: TGTGCCAGTAGACAGGGGAGGCAAGAGACCCAGTACTTC

j_call: TRBJ1-1
v_call: TRBV7-9
d_call: .
clone_size: many
cdr3_aa: CASSADIGNTEAFF
cdr3_nt: TGTGCCAGCAGCGCCGACATCGGGAACACTGAAGCTTTCTTT

j_call: TRBJ2-5
v_call: TRBV11-2
d_call: TRBD2
clone_size: .
cdr3_aa: CASSSYLSSGRMEETQYF
cdr3_nt: TGTGCCAGCAGCTCGTACCTCTCTAGCGGGAGGATGGAAGAGACCCAGTACTTC

j_call: TRBJ2-7
v_call: TRBV7-2
d_call: TRBD2
clone_size: many
cdr3_aa: CASNLGSGRGAGEQYF
cdr3_nt: TGTGCCAGCAATCTGGGTAGCGGGAGGGGGGCTGGCGAGCAGTACTTC

j_call: TRBJ1-5
v_call: TRBV9
d_call: .
clone_size: .
cdr3_aa: CASSVTTGGGPQHF
cdr3_nt: TGTGCCAGCAGCGTAACAACAGGCGGTGGGCCCCAGCATTTT

j_call: TRBJ2-2
v_call: TRBV7-8
d_call: .
clone_size: few
cdr3_aa: CASSLAGIGELFF
cdr3_nt: TGTGCCAGCAGCTTAGCGGGGATCGGGGAGCTGTTTTTT

j_call: TRBJ2-7
v_call: TRBV20-1
d_call: .
clone_size: .
cdr3_aa: CSARRGASGAYEQYF
cdr3_nt: TGCAGTGCTAGAAGGGGGGCTAGCGGAGCCTACGAGCAGTACTTC

j_call: TRBJ1-4
v_call: TRBV27
d_call: .
clone_size: many
cdr3_aa: CASTLNRGEKLFF
cdr3_nt: TGTGCCAGCACCCTAAATAGGGGTGAAAAACTGTTTTTT

j_call: TRBJ2-5
v_call: TRBV6-1
d_call: TRBD1
clone_size: .
cdr3_aa: CASSPWDRMYQETQYF
cdr3_nt: TGTGCCAGCAGTCCCTGGGACAGGATGTATCAAGAGACCCAGTACTTC

j_call: TRBJ2-7
v_call: TRBV28
d_call: .
clone_size: many
cdr3_aa: CASSLRGIYEQYF
cdr3_nt: TGTGCCAGCAGTTTGAGGGGAATCTACGAGCAGTACTTC

j_call: TRBJ2-3
v_call: TRBV10-3
d_call: .
clone_size: .
cdr3_aa: CAIRETGGTDTQYF
cdr3_nt: TGTGCCATCAGAGAAACGGGAGGCACAGATACGCAGTATTTT